This TCR beta chain came from a study of shared clonotypes between healthy human individuals. Study in general: The plates for each donor numbered three CD4 naive, three CD4 memory, two CD8 naive and one CD8 memory. Study-level points and caveats: Some clonotypes were shared by all four sorted-subset donors, while others were not shared. The non-shared ones had lower generation probabilities than the shared ones. It was expected that sequencing depth would affect clonotype sharing among donors.

With regard to this clone: The antigen is not known. The junction differs from germline at one of its ends, possibly a read error.

This CDR3 has 11 residues. The germline V gene has CDR1 SNHLY and CDR2 FYNNEI. There were only Caucasian adults among the donors, and all lived in Nashville, Tennessee. Profiling relied on immunoSEQ multiplex PCR, and the TCRdb table lists in-frame clones only, not all of them. This sample has about 1.5 million clones; 95% to 99% occur once, and the top ten carry less than 0.55%. The receptor was isolated from a man under 40 in good health. The sample taken for sequencing was naive CD4+ T cells sorted from blood. Subset here: CD45RA+ positively selected. V usage is TRBV2 and J usage is TRBJ1-1, with D uncertain. In nucleotides, the CDR3 is TGTGCCAGAAGTGGTAACACTGAAGCTTTCTTT. Protein sequence: CARSGNTEAFF.